This TCR beta chain was profiled in a study of blood T cell repertoires in COVID-19. Sequencing was performed with immunoSEQ multiplex PCR; in TCRdb, only in-frame clones are kept and a portion is missing. Here the sample spans some 260,000 clones, approximately 90% being singletons. CDR3 size: 14 residues. The ends were cut back, 5 bases at V and 3 bases at J, with 14 bases in the middle. CDR1 is SGHAT, CDR2 FQNNGV, per germline. Sequenced: peripheral blood. The rearrangement uses TRBV11-2 and TRBJ2-7; tentatively, D is TRBD1 (5 bases). The clonotype originates from a middle-aged woman who had recovered from COVID-19. For the CDR3, the DNA is TGTGCCAGCAGCGCACAGGCGAAGGTCTACGAGCAGTACTTC. Its translation is CASSAQAKVYEQYF.